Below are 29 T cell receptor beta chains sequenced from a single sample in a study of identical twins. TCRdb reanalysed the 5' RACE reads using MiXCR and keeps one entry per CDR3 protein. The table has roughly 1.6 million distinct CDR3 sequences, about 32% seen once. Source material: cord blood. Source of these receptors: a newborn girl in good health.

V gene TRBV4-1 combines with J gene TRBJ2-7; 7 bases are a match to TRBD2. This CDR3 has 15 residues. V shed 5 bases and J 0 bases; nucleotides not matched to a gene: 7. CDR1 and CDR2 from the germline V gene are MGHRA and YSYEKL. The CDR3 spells CASSAASGFSYEQYF. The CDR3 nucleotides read TGCGCCAGCAGCGCGGCTAGCGGCTTCTCCTACGAGCAGTACTTC.

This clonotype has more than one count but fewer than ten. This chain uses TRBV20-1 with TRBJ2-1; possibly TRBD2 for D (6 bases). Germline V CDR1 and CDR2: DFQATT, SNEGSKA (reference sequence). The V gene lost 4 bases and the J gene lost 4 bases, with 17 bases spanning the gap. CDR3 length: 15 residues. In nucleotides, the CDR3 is TGCAGTGCTAAGCAGGCTAGCGCGGATTACAATGAGCAGTTCTTC. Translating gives CSAKQASADYNEQFF.

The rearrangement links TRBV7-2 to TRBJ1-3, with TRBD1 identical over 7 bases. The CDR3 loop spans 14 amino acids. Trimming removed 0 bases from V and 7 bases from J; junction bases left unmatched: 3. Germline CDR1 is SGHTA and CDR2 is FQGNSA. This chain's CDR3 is CASSLASRGNTIYF. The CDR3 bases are TGTGCCAGCAGCTTAGCAAGCAGGGGGAACACCATATATTTT.

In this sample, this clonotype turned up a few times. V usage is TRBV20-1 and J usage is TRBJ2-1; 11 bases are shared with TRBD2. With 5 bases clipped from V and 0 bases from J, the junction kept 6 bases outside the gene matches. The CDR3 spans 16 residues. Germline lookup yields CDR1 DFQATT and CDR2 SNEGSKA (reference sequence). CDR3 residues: CSAGTSGGSSYNEQFF. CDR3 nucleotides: TGCAGTGCTGGGACTAGCGGTGGGAGCTCCTACAATGAGCAGTTCTTC.

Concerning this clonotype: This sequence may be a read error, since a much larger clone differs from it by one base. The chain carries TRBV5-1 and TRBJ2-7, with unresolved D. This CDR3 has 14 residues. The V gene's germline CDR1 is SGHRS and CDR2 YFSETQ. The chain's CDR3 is CACSPDVSYYEQYF. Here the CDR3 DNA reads TGCGCCTGCAGCCCGGATGTATCATACTACGAGCAGTACTTC.

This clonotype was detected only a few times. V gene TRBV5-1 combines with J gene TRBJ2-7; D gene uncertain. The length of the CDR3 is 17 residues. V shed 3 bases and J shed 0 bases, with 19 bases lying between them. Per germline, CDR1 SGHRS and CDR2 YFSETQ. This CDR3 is CASSSPNTRSYSYEQYF. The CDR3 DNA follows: TGCGCCAGCAGCTCCCCTAACACAAGATCTTACTCCTACGAGCAGTACTTC.

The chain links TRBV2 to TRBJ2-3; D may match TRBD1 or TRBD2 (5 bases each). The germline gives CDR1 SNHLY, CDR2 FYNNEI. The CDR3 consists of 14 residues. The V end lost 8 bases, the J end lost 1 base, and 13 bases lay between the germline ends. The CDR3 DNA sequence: TGTGCCAGCTTTGCCTTGGGGGGCACAGATACGCAGTATTTT. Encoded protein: CASFALGGTDTQYF.

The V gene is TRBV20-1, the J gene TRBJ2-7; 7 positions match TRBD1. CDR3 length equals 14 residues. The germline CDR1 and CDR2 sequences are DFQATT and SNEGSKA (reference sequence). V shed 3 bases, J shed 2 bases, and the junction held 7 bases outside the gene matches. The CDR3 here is CSASDRDSPYEQYF. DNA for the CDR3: TGCAGTGCTAGTGATCGGGACAGTCCCTACGAGCAGTACTTC.

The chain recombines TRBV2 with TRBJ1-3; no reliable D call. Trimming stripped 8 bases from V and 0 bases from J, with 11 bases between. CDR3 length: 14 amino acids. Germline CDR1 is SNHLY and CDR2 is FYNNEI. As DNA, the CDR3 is TGTGCCAGCTCCAGGTTCCGCTCTGGAAACACCATATATTTT. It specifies CASSRFRSGNTIYF.

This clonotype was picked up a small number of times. CDR3 sequence (DNA): TGCAGTGCTAGTGACCCCGGGACCATTCAGTACTTC. Its protein is CSASDPGTIQYF. This chain uses TRBV20-1 with TRBJ2-4; the D gene could be TRBD1 or TRBD2 (5 bases each). The CDR3 has 12 amino acids. V gave up 3 bases and J gave up 9 bases, with 12 bases separating them. Per the germline V gene, CDR1 is DFQATT and CDR2 is SNEGSKA (reference sequence).

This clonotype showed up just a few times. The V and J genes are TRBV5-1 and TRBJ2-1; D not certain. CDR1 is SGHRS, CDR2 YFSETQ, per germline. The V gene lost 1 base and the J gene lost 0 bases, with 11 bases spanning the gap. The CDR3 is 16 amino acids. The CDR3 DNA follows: TGCGCCAGCAGCTTGCGCGGAGTATTCTCCTACAATGAGCAGTTCTTC. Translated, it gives CASSLRGVFSYNEQFF.

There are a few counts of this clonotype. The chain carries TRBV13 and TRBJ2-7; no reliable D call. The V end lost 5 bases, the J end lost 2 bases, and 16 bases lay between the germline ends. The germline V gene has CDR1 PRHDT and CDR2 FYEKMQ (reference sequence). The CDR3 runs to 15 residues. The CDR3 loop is CASSSRETGAYEQYF. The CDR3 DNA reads TGTGCCAGCAGCAGTAGGGAAACTGGAGCCTACGAGCAGTACTTC.

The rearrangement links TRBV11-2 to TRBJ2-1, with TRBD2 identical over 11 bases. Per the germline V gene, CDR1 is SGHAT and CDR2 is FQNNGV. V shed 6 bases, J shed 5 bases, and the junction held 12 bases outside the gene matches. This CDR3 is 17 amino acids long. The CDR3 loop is CASRPGLAARKDNEQFF. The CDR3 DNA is TGTGCCAGCAGACCGGGACTAGCGGCCCGCAAGGACAATGAGCAGTTCTTC.

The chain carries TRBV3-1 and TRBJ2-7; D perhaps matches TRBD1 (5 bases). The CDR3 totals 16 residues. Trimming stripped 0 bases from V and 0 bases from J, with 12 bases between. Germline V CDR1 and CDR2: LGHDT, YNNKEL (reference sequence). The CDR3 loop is CASSQDPQGSSYEQYF. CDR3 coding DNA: TGTGCCAGCAGCCAAGACCCCCAGGGAAGCTCCTACGAGCAGTACTTC.

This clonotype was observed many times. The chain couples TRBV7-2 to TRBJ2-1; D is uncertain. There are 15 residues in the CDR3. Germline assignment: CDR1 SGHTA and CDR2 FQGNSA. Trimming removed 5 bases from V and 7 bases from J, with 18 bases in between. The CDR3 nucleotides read TGTGCCAGCAGCCTACCACCTCTCATTCGTAATGAGCAGTTCTTC. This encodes CASSLPPLIRNEQFF.

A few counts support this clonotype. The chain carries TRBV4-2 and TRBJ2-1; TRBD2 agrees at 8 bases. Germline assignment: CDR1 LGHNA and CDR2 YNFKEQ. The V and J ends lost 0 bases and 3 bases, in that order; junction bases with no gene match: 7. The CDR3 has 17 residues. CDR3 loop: CASSQDAASGGYNEQFF. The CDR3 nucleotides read TGTGCCAGCAGCCAAGATGCAGCCAGCGGGGGCTACAATGAGCAGTTCTTC.

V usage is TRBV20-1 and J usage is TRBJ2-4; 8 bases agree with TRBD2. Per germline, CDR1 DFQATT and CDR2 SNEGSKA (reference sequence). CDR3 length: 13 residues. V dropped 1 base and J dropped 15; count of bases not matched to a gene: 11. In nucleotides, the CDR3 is TGCAGTGCTAGAGGGACTAGCACCTACGAGCGGTACTTC. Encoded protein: CSARGTSTYERYF.

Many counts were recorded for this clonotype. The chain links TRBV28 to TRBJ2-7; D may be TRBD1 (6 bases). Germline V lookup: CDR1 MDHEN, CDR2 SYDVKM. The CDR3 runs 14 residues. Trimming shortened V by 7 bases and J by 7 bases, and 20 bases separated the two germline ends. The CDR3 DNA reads TGTGCCAGCACCAACGAGGTCAGGGGAGTTGAGCAGTACTTC. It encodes CASTNEVRGVEQYF.

The CDR3 sequence: CASSWGAWGEQYF. DNA for the CDR3: TGTGCCAGCAGTTGGGGAGCTTGGGGAGAGCAGTACTTC. The rearrangement uses TRBV27 and TRBJ2-5; TRBD2 is a possible D gene (5 bases). The CDR3 runs 13 residues. CDR1 and CDR2 from the germline V gene are MNHEY and SMNVEV (reference sequence). The V and J ends lost 4 bases and 11 bases respectively, with 17 bases between them.

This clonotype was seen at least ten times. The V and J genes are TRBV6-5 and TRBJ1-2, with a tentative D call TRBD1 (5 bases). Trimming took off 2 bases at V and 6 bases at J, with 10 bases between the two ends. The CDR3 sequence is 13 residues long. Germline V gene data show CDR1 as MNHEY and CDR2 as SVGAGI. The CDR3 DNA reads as TGTGCCAGCAGTTACGGGGGGGAGGATGGCTACACCTTC. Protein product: CASSYGGEDGYTF.

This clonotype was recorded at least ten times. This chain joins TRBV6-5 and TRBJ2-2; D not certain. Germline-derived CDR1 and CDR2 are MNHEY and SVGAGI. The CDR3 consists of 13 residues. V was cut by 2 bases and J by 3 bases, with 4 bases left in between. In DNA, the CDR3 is TGTGCCAGCAGTTACAGGGACACCGGGGAGCTGTTTTTT. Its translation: CASSYRDTGELFF.

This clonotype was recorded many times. CDR3 bases: TGTGCCAGCAGCTCTCTAGCGGCTTTCGGCACAGATACGCAGTATTTT. This gives the protein CASSSLAAFGTDTQYF. The J gene is TRBJ2-3, the V gene TRBV14; 7 nucleotides agree with TRBD2. V lost 5 bases and J lost 1; bases outside the gene matches: 9. Germline loops: CDR1 SGHDN, CDR2 FVKESK. This CDR3 has 16 residues.

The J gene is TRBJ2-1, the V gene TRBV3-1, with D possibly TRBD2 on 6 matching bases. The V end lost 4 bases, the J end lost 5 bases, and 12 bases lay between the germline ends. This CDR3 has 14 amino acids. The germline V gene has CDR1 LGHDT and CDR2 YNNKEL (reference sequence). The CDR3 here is CASSLKRAHNEQFF. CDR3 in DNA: TGTGCCAGCAGCCTGAAGCGGGCTCACAATGAGCAGTTCTTC.

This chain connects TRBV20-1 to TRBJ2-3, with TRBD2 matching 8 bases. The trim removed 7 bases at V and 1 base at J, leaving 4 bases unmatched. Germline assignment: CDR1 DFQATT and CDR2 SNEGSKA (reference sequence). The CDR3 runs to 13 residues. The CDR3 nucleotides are TGCAGTGGGCCGGGACTAGGCACAGATACGCAGTATTTT. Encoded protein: CSGPGLGTDTQYF.

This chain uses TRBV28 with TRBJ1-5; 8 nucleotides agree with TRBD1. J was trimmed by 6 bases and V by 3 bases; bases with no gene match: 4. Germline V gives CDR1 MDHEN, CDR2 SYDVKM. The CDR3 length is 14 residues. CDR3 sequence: CASSFNRGIQPQHF. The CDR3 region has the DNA TGTGCCAGCAGTTTTAACAGGGGGATTCAGCCCCAGCATTTT.

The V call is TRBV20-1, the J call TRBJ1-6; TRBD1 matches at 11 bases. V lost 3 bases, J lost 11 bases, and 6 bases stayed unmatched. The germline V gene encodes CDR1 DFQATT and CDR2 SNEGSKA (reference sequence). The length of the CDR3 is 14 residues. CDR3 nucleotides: TGCAGTGCTAGTGAGGGGACAGGGGGTCCACCCCTCCACTTT. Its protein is CSASEGTGGPPLHF.

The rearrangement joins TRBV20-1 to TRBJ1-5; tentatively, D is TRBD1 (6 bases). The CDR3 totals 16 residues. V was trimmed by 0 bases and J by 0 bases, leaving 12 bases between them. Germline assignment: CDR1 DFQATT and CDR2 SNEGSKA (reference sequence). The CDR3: CSARDLTGYSNQPQHF. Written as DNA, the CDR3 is TGCAGTGCTAGAGACCTGACAGGCTATAGCAATCAGCCCCAGCATTTT.

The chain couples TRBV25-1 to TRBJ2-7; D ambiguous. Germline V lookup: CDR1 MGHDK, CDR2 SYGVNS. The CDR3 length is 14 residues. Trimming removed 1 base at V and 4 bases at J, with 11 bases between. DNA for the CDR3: TGTGCCAGCAGTGAATCTGGGTACCTATACGAGCAGTACTTC. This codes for CASSESGYLYEQYF.

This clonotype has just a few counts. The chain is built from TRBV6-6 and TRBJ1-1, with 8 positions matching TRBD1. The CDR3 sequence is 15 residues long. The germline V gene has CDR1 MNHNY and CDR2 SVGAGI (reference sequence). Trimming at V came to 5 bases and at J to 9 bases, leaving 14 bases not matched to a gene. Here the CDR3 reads CASSTGQGATRQAFF. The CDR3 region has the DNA TGTGCCAGCAGTACCGGACAGGGAGCCACACGCCAAGCTTTCTTT.